This TCR beta chain appears in the sequencing data of a study of tumor-infiltrating lymphocytes in primary liver carcinoma. As to this clonotype: Mismatch with germline at one junction end may stem from a read error.

TCR beta cDNA was made from roughly 500 ng total RNA with a constant-region primer. Slightly modified ARM-PCR with three nested multiplex PCR rounds yielded TCR beta libraries. Investigators reported that the first two PCR rounds, at around 9 cycles each, used TRBV1-TRBV30 forward primers with a C-beta reverse primer. A single record per CDR3 protein comes from TCRdb applying MiXCR to the multiplex PCR reads. This sample carries some 87,000 distinct CDR3 sequences, less than 75% of them seen once, and the ten largest clones take approximately 30%. Germline CDR1 is SGHVS and CDR2 is FQNEAQ. The CDR3 spans 16 residues. From 20-30 mg of unsorted bulk tissue, DNA and RNA were co-extracted together. Patients' primary liver carcinoma was surgically resected.

This sequence originates from a man between 35 and 55 years old with primary liver carcinoma and hepatitis B virus infection. Sequencing used tumor-adjacent normal liver tissue. This chain uses TRBV7-8 with TRBJ2-3; D is unresolved. This CDR3 reads CASSFGLSLSTDTQYF. The CDR3 nucleotides read TGTGCCAGCAGCTTCGGGTTGTCGTTGAGCACAGATACGCAGTATTTC.